This TCR beta chain was identified during a study of T cells after yellow fever vaccination. This clonotype has a handful of counts. What it binds is not known. Each CDR3 protein gets one entry after TCRdb re-called the 5' RACE reads with MiXCR. The sample holds just over 300,000 distinct CDR3 sequences, roughly 4% seen once. Whole-study findings and limits: There was a possibility that FACS-sorted repertoires contained abundant clonotypes contaminating from the bulk population.

Germline V gene data show CDR1 as SGHNT and CDR2 as YYREEE (reference sequence). This CDR3 region has 16 residues. Deletions cut 4 bases from V and 6 bases from J, with 22 bases between. The TCR originated in a young man who received the YFV17D yellow fever vaccine. This chain connects TRBV5-4 to TRBJ1-1; tentative D call: TRBD1 (6 bases). The starting material was PBMCs, obtained on the day of the yellow fever booster vaccination. The CDR3 DNA reads TGTGCCAGCAGCCCAAAGGGGGGGAGCAGGGTGGCTGAAGCTTTCTTT. Translation: CASSPKGGSRVAEAFF. The whole variable domain, filled in from reference TRBV5-4 and TRBJ1-1, reads ETGVTQSPTHLIKTRGQQVTLRCSSQSGHNTVSWYQQALGQGPQFIFQYYREEENGRGNFPPRFSGLQFPNYSSELNVNALELDDSALYLCASSPKGGSRVAEAFFGQGTRLTVV.